This record concerns one TCR beta chain sequence. No antigen is known for it. This sample is drawn from a study of beta chain features in type 1 diabetes. About the research overall: Patients shared similar age, gender and cell yields with healthy donors. Study results and limitations: All four CD4+ subsets from Type 1 diabetes patients carried moderately but significantly shorter TCRB CDR3s. Insertion counts at VDJ junctions were lower in type 1 diabetes patients, who also showed more deletions there.

Using CD45RO/CCR7/CD25/CD127/CD95/CD27, CD4+ naive, central memory, regulatory and stem cell-like memory cells were sorted. The CDR3 is 14 residues long. Between the trimmed V and J ends, which lost 2 bases and 0 bases, there was a span of 7 bases. Germline V gives CDR1 GTSNPN, CDR2 SVGIG (reference sequence). Sequenced material consisted of expressed TCRB transcripts (all of the isolated RNA was reverse transcribed). Profiled with immunoSEQ multiplex PCR; TCRdb holds only in-frame clones, not every one. The profile shows 550,000 to 850,000 clones, 13% of them singletons. The clonotype was recovered from a man between 18 and 29 years old with type 1 diabetes. Sequencing was done on a sample of naive CD4+ T cells from blood. The chain uses TRBV30 and TRBJ1-4; D unresolved. CDR3 sequence (DNA): TGTGCCTGGAGTTTCGGGGCAACTAATGAAAAACTGTTTTTT. This codes for CAWSFGATNEKLFF.